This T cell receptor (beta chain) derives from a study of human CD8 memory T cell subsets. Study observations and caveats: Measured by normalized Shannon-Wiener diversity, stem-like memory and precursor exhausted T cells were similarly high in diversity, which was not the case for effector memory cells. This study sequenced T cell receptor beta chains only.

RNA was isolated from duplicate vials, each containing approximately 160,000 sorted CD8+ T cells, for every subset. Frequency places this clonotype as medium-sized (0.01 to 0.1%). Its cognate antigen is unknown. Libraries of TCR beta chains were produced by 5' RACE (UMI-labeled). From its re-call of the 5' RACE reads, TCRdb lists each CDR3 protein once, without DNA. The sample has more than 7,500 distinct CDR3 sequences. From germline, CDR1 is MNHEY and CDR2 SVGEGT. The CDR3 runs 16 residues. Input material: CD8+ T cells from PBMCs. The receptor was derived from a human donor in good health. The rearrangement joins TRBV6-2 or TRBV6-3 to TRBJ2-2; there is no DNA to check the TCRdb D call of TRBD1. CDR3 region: CASSYSTQGNTGELFF.